These 14 T cell receptor beta chains were all obtained from the same sample, sequenced in a study of shared clonotypes between healthy human individuals. Profiling relied on immunoSEQ multiplex PCR, and the TCRdb table lists in-frame clones only, not all of them. The sample carries approximately 2.5 million clones, under 95% recorded once. Sequences were obtained from naive CD4+ T cells from PBMCs. Subset specified: CD45RA+ positively selected. The origin of the receptors is a man younger than 35 in good health. Some clones in this sample may be carry-over from other donors' samples.

The chain links TRBV29-1 to TRBJ2-3, with 7 nucleotides matching TRBD2. V trimming: 1 base; J trimming: 6 bases; junction bases outside the gene matches: 10. This CDR3 spans 15 amino acids. CDR1 is SQVTM, CDR2 ANQGSEA, per germline. In DNA, the CDR3 is TGCAGCGTTGAAGGGGGCGCGGGAGAGTTGGATACGCAGTATTTT. Translating it yields CSVEGGAGELDTQYF.

This chain connects TRBV5-5 to TRBJ1-4; possible D gene TRBD1, 5 bases. V lost 0 bases, J lost 7 bases, and 10 bases lay in between. Germline V CDR1 and CDR2: SGHKS, YYEKEE (reference sequence). The CDR3 runs to 14 residues. CDR3 coding DNA: TGTGCCAGCAGCTTGGTCCCGGGGGGTGAAAAACTGTTTTTT. It encodes CASSLVPGGEKLFF.

CDR3 DNA sequence: TGTGCCAGCAGCCGACAAGGACAGGGAGGGACAGATACGCAGTATTTT. The encoded protein is CASSRQGQGGTDTQYF. This chain uses TRBV5-4 with TRBJ2-3, with D maybe TRBD1 (8 bases). Trimming shortened V by 4 bases and J by 3 bases, and 18 bases separated the two germline ends. The CDR3 is 16 residues long. The V gene's germline CDR1 is SGHNT and CDR2 YYREEE (reference sequence).

The rearrangement joins TRBV27 to TRBJ2-7; D is unclear. V gave up 2 bases and J gave up 0 bases, with 8 bases separating them. This CDR3 spans 14 amino acids. Per the germline V gene, CDR1 is MNHEY and CDR2 is SMNVEV (reference sequence). CDR3 region: CASSLAAGSYEQYF. The CDR3 region has the DNA TGTGCCAGCAGTTTAGCTGCCGGCTCCTACGAGCAGTACTTC.

In the case of this clone: Additional DNA sequences in this sample encode the identical CDR3. V and J are TRBV7-3 and TRBJ2-7; perhaps TRBD2 as D (5 bases). The germline V and J ends were trimmed by 1 base and 3 bases, with 7 bases remaining between them. Germline V gives CDR1 SGHTA, CDR2 FQGTGA. CDR3 length equals 13 residues. The CDR3 region is CASSLSRDYEQYF. The CDR3 bases are TGTGCCAGCAGCTTAAGCCGGGACTACGAGCAGTACTTC.

The V and J genes are TRBV30 and TRBJ1-5; D is perhaps TRBD1 (6 bases). Germline V gene lookup returns CDR1 GTSNPN and CDR2 SVGIG (reference sequence). V gave up 1 base and J gave up 3 bases, with 13 bases separating them. The CDR3 loop spans 15 amino acids. CDR3 region: CAWSGGQRTNQPQHF. CDR3 nucleotides: TGTGCCTGGAGTGGGGGGCAGAGAACCAATCAGCCCCAGCATTTT.

V is TRBV13 and J is TRBJ2-7; 7 nucleotides match TRBD1. This CDR3 contains 14 residues. The V gene end was trimmed by 5 bases and the J gene end by 3 bases; junction bases not matched to a gene: 7. CDR1 and CDR2 (germline): PRHDT, FYEKMQ (reference sequence). The CDR3 DNA reads TGTGCCAGCAGCCTTCGACAGGGCGGCTACGAGCAGTACTTC. Protein product: CASSLRQGGYEQYF.

This clone occurred once. This chain links TRBV13 with TRBJ2-4; D call uncertain. The germline gives CDR1 PRHDT, CDR2 FYEKMQ (reference sequence). V was trimmed by 5 bases and J by 9 bases, leaving 11 bases between them. This CDR3 contains 12 residues. This chain's CDR3 is CASSLSRTIQYF. The DNA for the CDR3 is TGTGCCAGCAGCCTGAGCAGGACCATTCAGTACTTC.

Worth noting for this clone: At the DNA level, this CDR3 is encoded by other sequences in the same sample as well. J is TRBJ2-7 and V is TRBV28, with no clear D. Looked up from germline, CDR1 is MDHEN and CDR2 is SYDVKM. The CDR3 sequence is 14 residues long. Between the trimmed V and J ends, which lost 4 bases and 0 bases, there was a span of 10 bases. The CDR3 protein is CASSSSGHSYEQYF. The DNA for the CDR3 is TGTGCCAGCAGTTCATCGGGCCACTCCTACGAGCAGTACTTC.

This rearrangement joins TRBV6-1 to TRBJ1-2, with D maybe TRBD1 (5 bases). Germline V gene data show CDR1 as MNHNS and CDR2 as SASEGT. The CDR3 is 14 amino acids. The V gene lost 1 base and the J gene lost 4 bases, with 10 bases spanning the gap. In DNA form, the CDR3 reads TGTGCCAGCAGTGAAGTCTCAGGGCTCTATGGCTACACCTTC. Its translation: CASSEVSGLYGYTF.

This clone was picked up a small number of times. J is TRBJ1-1 and V is TRBV2; D is ambiguous. Germline V gene data show CDR1 as SNHLY and CDR2 as FYNNEI. Trimming removed 4 bases from V and 8 bases from J, with 8 bases in between. The CDR3 has 11 amino acids. The chain's CDR3 is CASSVLQEAFF. The DNA for the CDR3 is TGTGCCAGCAGTGTACTCCAAGAAGCTTTCTTT.

V gene TRBV2 combines with J gene TRBJ2-7, with D possibly matching TRBD1 (6 bases). The germline V gene has CDR1 SNHLY and CDR2 FYNNEI. This CDR3 is 12 amino acids long. V was cut by 7 bases and J by 2 bases, with 9 bases left in between. For the CDR3, the DNA is TGTGCCAGCAAGGGGGAGCCCTACGAGCAGTACTTC. This encodes CASKGEPYEQYF.

Turning to this clone: The sample has other DNA sequences that encode this CDR3 too. V usage is TRBV29-1 and J usage is TRBJ1-1; weak D call: TRBD1 (5 bases). Trimming stripped 4 bases from V and 1 base from J, with 10 bases between. The CDR3 covers 13 residues. Germline values: CDR1 SQVTM, CDR2 ANQGSEA. The CDR3 sequence is CSVAGLRNTEAFF. The CDR3 DNA is TGCAGCGTTGCGGGACTCAGGAACACTGAAGCTTTCTTT.

The chain joins TRBV2 to TRBJ2-7; TRBD1 matches at 7 bases. This CDR3 comprises 17 residues. Per germline, CDR1 SNHLY and CDR2 FYNNEI. Trimming cost V 6 bases and J 0 bases; bases outside gene matches: 14. The CDR3 nucleotides read TGTGCCAGCAGCCGACGCGCACAGGGGTCCAGCTCCTACGAGCAGTACTTC. This translates into CASSRRAQGSSSYEQYF.